These 28 T cell receptor beta chains share one sample of origin, sequenced in a study of memory CD4+ T cells and cytomegalovirus serostatus (dated 2019 in TCRdb). A FACSAria II was used to sort memory CD4+ T cells, defined as single viable CD3+CD4+CD8-CD45RO+ cells. Library construction relied on the immunoSEQ multiplex PCR assay. What TCRdb holds here is the immuneACCESS table cut down to in-frame rearrangements. Part of the clones is not present; checked against another copy, under half of the missing clones reflect an unresolved V gene, and the others are unexplained. Present in this sample are more than 55,000 clones, around 83% of which were seen just once. Approximately 0.92% of the sample is in the top ten clones. The sample consisted of memory CD4+ T cells from blood. These TCRs come from an adult in good health and CMV-seronegative.

The CDR3 here is CASSHRDRGYNEQFF. DNA of the CDR3: TGTGCCAGCAGCCACCGGGACAGGGGGTACAATGAGCAGTTCTTC. The V call is TRBV11-3, the J call TRBJ2-1; TRBD1 aligns across 11 bases. There are 15 residues in the CDR3. The V gene's germline CDR1 is SGHNT and CDR2 YENEEA. Trimming removed 5 bases from V and 4 bases from J; junction bases left unmatched: 4.

The chain employs TRBV29-1 and TRBJ2-1; 9 nucleotides agree with TRBD2. The CDR3 covers 14 residues. CDR1 SQVTM and CDR2 ANQGSEA come from the germline V gene. V was clipped by 7 bases and J by 6 bases; unmatched bases: 10. CDR3 sequence (DNA): TGCAGCGCCATCTTTAGCGGGAGATCCAATGAGCAGTTCTTC. It yields the protein CSAIFSGRSNEQFF.

This chain joins TRBV5-5 and TRBJ1-2; D may be TRBD1 (5 bases). The CDR3 spans 14 residues. Trimming shortened V by 4 bases and J by 2 bases, and 12 bases separated the two germline ends. Germline V gene sequence: CDR1 SGHKS, CDR2 YYEKEE (reference sequence). The CDR3 sequence: CASSPGGSNYGYTF. DNA for the CDR3: TGTGCCAGCAGCCCTGGGGGGTCCAACTATGGCTACACCTTC.

V and J are TRBV9 and TRBJ2-3; no clear D gene. The CDR3 totals 14 residues. The V end lost 4 bases, the J end lost 0 bases, and 9 bases lay between the germline ends. Germline V gives CDR1 SGDLS, CDR2 YYNGEE. This CDR3 reads CASSLLDSTDTQYF. In nucleotides, the CDR3 is TGTGCCAGCAGCCTCCTGGACAGCACAGATACGCAGTATTTT.

The chain recombines TRBV5-6 with TRBJ2-5, with D possibly being TRBD1 or TRBD2 (7 bases each). CDR1 is SGHDT and CDR2 is YYEEEE in the germline V gene. V lost 6 bases and J 2 bases, leaving 17 bases between the germline ends. The CDR3 extends over 15 amino acids. In DNA, the CDR3 is TGTGCCAGCACCTATCAGGGGGGACTACAAGAGACCCAGTACTTC. It translates to CASTYQGGLQETQYF.

The rearrangement joins TRBV2 to TRBJ2-1; D assignment may be TRBD1 or TRBD2 (5 bases each). V gave up 3 bases and J gave up 12 bases, with 21 bases separating them. CDR1 and CDR2 (germline): SNHLY, FYNNEI. CDR3 size: 15 residues. CDR3 in amino acids: CASSDPGRSFRGQFF. In nucleotides, the CDR3 is TGTGCCAGCAGTGACCCGGGACGGTCTTTTAGGGGGCAGTTCTTC.

The chain couples TRBV4-1 to TRBJ2-5; TRBD2 matches 8 bases. V trimming: 1 base; J trimming: 5 bases; junction bases outside the gene matches: 6. The CDR3 spans 15 residues. Germline CDR1 MGHRA, CDR2 YSYEKL. The CDR3: CASSQGTGGPETQYF. The CDR3, as DNA: TGCGCCAGCAGCCAAGGTACGGGAGGGCCGGAGACCCAGTACTTC.

The V gene is TRBV18, the J gene TRBJ2-1, with D perhaps given as TRBD1 or TRBD2 (5 bases each). Trimming took off 1 base at V and 7 bases at J, with 14 bases between the two ends. In germline, CDR1 is KGHSH, CDR2 LQKENI. There are 15 residues in the CDR3. This CDR3 is CASSPRSGPSNEQFF. The CDR3 region has the DNA TGTGCCAGCTCACCACGGTCGGGACCATCAAATGAGCAGTTCTTC. Full variable domain (rest looked up from reference TRBV18 and TRBJ2-1): NAGVMQNPRHLVRRRGQEARLRCSPMKGHSHVYWYRQLPEEGLKFMVYLQKENIIDESGMPKERFSAEFPKEGPSILRIQQVVRGDSAAYFCASSPRSGPSNEQFFGPGTRLTVL.

This CDR3 reads CASSFQGSKNIQYF. The CDR3, as DNA: TGTGCCAGCAGTTTCCAGGGATCCAAAAACATTCAGTACTTC. V gene TRBV27 combines with J gene TRBJ2-4; D may be TRBD1 (5 bases). The V and J ends lost 3 bases and 2 bases respectively, with 8 bases between them. The length of the CDR3 is 14 residues. Germline V gene data show CDR1 as MNHEY and CDR2 as SMNVEV (reference sequence).

This chain uses TRBV2 with TRBJ1-4, with D perhaps matching TRBD1 (6 bases). In germline, CDR1 is SNHLY, CDR2 FYNNEI. Trimming shortened V by 9 bases and J by 5 bases, and 16 bases separated the two germline ends. The CDR3 is 14 residues long. The CDR3 protein is CASTGNLGNEKLFF. The DNA of the CDR3 is TGTGCCAGTACAGGGAATTTGGGGAATGAAAAACTGTTTTTT. The whole variable domain, remainder taken from reference TRBV2 and TRBJ1-4, is EPEVTQTPSHQVTQMGQEVILRCVPISNHLYFYWYRQILGQKVEFLVSFYNNEISEKSEIFDDQFSVERPDGSNFTLKIRSTKLEDSAMYFCASTGNLGNEKLFFGSGTQLSVL.

The chain joins TRBV21-1 to TRBJ2-7. TRBV21-1 is deemed a pseudogene. CDR3 size: 12 residues. The CDR3 region has the DNA TGTGCCACCCTCCCCCGCCACTACGAGCAGTACTTC. It is translated as CATLPRHYEQYF.

The V and J genes are TRBV19 and TRBJ1-1; D is uncertain. The CDR3 is made up of 13 amino acids. CDR1 and CDR2 (germline): LNHDA, SQIVND (reference sequence). V was cut by 9 bases and J by 3 bases, with 14 bases left in between. The CDR3 sequence is CASKTTWDTEAFF. The CDR3 bases are TGTGCCAGCAAAACTACATGGGACACTGAAGCTTTCTTT.

The chain uses TRBV10-3 and TRBJ2-7, with 10 positions matching TRBD2. The CDR3 runs to 14 residues. Germline CDR1 ENHRY, CDR2 SYGVKD. J gave up 5 bases and V 7 bases, and 8 bases lay outside the gene matches. CDR3: CAIKILAGDDEQYF. Written as DNA, the CDR3 is TGTGCCATCAAAATCCTAGCGGGAGACGACGAGCAGTACTTC.

This chain uses TRBV19 with TRBJ1-5; 7 nucleotides align to TRBD1. Germline assignment: CDR1 LNHDA and CDR2 SQIVND (reference sequence). V lost 6 bases, J lost 4 bases, and 15 bases stayed unmatched. The CDR3 is made up of 17 amino acids. CDR3 sequence reads: CASSNRTGFSLNQPQHF. The CDR3 DNA sequence: TGTGCCAGTAGCAACCGGACAGGATTTTCCCTAAATCAGCCCCAGCATTTT.

V and J are TRBV6-1 and TRBJ2-3, with 7 bases that match TRBD2. This CDR3 is built from 15 residues. The V segment lost 6 bases and the J segment 3 bases; nucleotides outside the gene matches: 9. Germline V lookup: CDR1 MNHNS, CDR2 SASEGT. The CDR3 sequence is CASSEAGEGTDTQYF. The CDR3 DNA is TGTGCCAGCAGCGAGGCGGGGGAGGGTACAGATACGCAGTATTTT.

The chain is built from TRBV7-9 and TRBJ2-2, with TRBD1 matching 7 bases. Germline CDR1 and CDR2: SEHNR and FQNEAQ (reference sequence). With 6 bases clipped from V and 5 bases from J, the junction kept 9 bases outside the gene matches. The CDR3 extends over 15 amino acids. For the CDR3, the DNA is TGTGCCAGCAGGTCCCGGGACAGTGGGACCGGGGAGCTGTTTTTT. Amino acid sequence: CASRSRDSGTGELFF.

The chain has TRBV5-4 and TRBJ2-1; 8 positions agree with TRBD2. The V segment lost 4 bases and the J segment 0 bases; nucleotides outside the gene matches: 15. CDR3 length equals 19 residues. Germline V gene sequence: CDR1 SGHNT, CDR2 YYREEE (reference sequence). The DNA for the CDR3 is TGTGCCAGCAGCCCTCCTGCGACCTTTAGCGGGGACTCCTACAATGAGCAGTTCTTC. Translating gives CASSPPATFSGDSYNEQFF.

This chain uses TRBV11-2 with TRBJ2-7; unclear D gene. V shed 10 bases and J shed 3 bases, with 13 bases lying between them. The CDR3 covers 12 residues. Per germline, CDR1 SGHAT and CDR2 FQNNGV. The CDR3 bases are TGTGCCACTAAGTCGGGTATCTACGAGCAGTACTTC. Its translation is CATKSGIYEQYF.

The CDR3 region has the DNA TGTGCCAGCAGCTTAGAAGCCAGAAACACCGGGGAGCTGTTTTTT. Translated: CASSLEARNTGELFF. The chain carries TRBV7-8 and TRBJ2-2, with no clear D. Trimming pared 1 base from V and 2 bases from J, leaving 8 bases between. In germline, CDR1 is SGHVS, CDR2 FQNEAQ. This CDR3 is 15 amino acids long. The full variable domain, with the rest looked up from reference TRBV7-8 and TRBJ2-2, is GAGVSQSPRYKVAKRGQDVALRCDPISGHVSLFWYQQALGQGPEFLTYFQNEAQLDKSGLPSDRFFAERPEGSVSTLKIQRTQQEDSAVYLCASSLEARNTGELFFGEGSRLTVL.

The chain recombines TRBV10-2 with TRBJ2-1; 10 bases line up with TRBD1. The CDR3 is 13 amino acids. Germline CDR1 reads WSHSY; CDR2 reads SAAADI. V lost 8 bases and J lost 8; bases outside the gene matches: 6. CDR3 sequence (DNA): TGCGCCAGCGGGACAGGGGCTAGCCATGAGCAGTTCTTC. It translates to CASGTGASHEQFF.

The chain joins TRBV5-5 to TRBJ2-3; perhaps TRBD2 as D (6 bases). The CDR3 extends over 15 amino acids. The ends were cut back, 4 bases at V and 6 bases at J, with 18 bases in the middle. CDR1 and CDR2 from the germline V gene are SGHKS and YYEKEE (reference sequence). CDR3 DNA sequence: TGTGCCAGCAGCCTGCTGGCGTCCGCGGGGGATACGCAGTATTTT. It translates to CASSLLASAGDTQYF.

This clone was found a few times. The CDR3 DNA reads TGTGCCAGCAGTAGGGGGTCCAATCAGCCCCAGCATTTT. This encodes CASSRGSNQPQHF. J is TRBJ1-5 and V is TRBV6-6; a weak D match, TRBD1 (6 bases). The germline V gene encodes CDR1 MNHNY and CDR2 SVGAGI (reference sequence). The CDR3 is 13 amino acids. Trimming left V 5 bases short and J 3 bases short, with 8 bases between.

The chain carries TRBV6-1 and TRBJ1-2; TRBD1 aligns across 7 bases. Per the germline V gene, CDR1 is MNHNS and CDR2 is SASEGT. The CDR3 length is 12 residues. The V and J ends lost 8 bases and 7 bases, in that order; junction bases with no gene match: 7. The CDR3 here is CASYADRVGYTF. The CDR3 DNA is TGTGCCAGCTACGCAGACAGGGTTGGCTACACCTTC.

The chain has TRBV11-2 and TRBJ2-1; a possible D gene is TRBD2 (5 bases). V lost 5 bases, J lost 3 bases, and 20 bases lay in between. Germline values: CDR1 SGHAT, CDR2 FQNNGV. CDR3 length: 17 amino acids. The CDR3 region is CASSHPYRRPDYNEQFF. The CDR3 DNA sequence: TGTGCCAGCAGCCACCCCTATCGGAGGCCAGACTACAATGAGCAGTTCTTC.

This clone was counted once. V gene TRBV5-1 combines with J gene TRBJ2-3; the match to TRBD1 covers 9 bases. This CDR3 comprises 15 residues. Germline CDR1 SGHRS, CDR2 YFSETQ. Unmatched junction bases numbered 3, after V lost 4 bases and J lost 0 bases. The CDR3 here is CASSVQGASTDTQYF. CDR3 nucleotides: TGCGCCAGCAGCGTACAGGGGGCTAGCACAGATACGCAGTATTTT.

Only a few counts were recorded for this clone. The V gene is TRBV9, the J gene TRBJ1-1; possibly TRBD1 for D (5 bases). V lost 3 bases and J lost 3, with 9 bases in between. The CDR3 extends over 13 amino acids. From germline, CDR1 is SGDLS and CDR2 YYNGEE. The CDR3 spells CASSGVRDTEAFF. CDR3 in DNA: TGTGCCAGCAGCGGCGTCAGGGACACTGAAGCTTTCTTT. Together with reference TRBV9 and TRBJ1-1, the CDR3 gives the full variable domain: DSGVTQTPKHLITATGQRVTLRCSPRSGDLSVYWYQQSLDQGLQFLIQYYNGEERAKGNILERFSAQQFPDLHSELNLSSLELGDSALYFCASSGVRDTEAFFGQGTRLTVV.

The V gene is TRBV5-1, the J gene TRBJ2-1, with TRBD2 identical over 15 bases. Trimming at V came to 4 bases and at J to 4 bases, leaving 3 bases not matched to a gene. This CDR3 spans 16 amino acids. CDR1 and CDR2 from the germline V gene are SGHRS and YFSETQ. In nucleotides, the CDR3 is TGCGCCAGCAGCCCCGGACTAGCGGGAGGGTACAATGAGCAGTTCTTC. It is translated as CASSPGLAGGYNEQFF.

This clone has just one count. The rearrangement joins TRBV28 to TRBJ1-5; D not resolved. This CDR3 has 11 amino acids. Germline V CDR1 and CDR2: MDHEN, SYDVKM. V lost 2 bases and J lost 7, with 3 bases in between. This CDR3 reads CASSLGQPQHF. The CDR3 DNA is TGTGCCAGCAGTTTAGGGCAGCCCCAGCATTTT.